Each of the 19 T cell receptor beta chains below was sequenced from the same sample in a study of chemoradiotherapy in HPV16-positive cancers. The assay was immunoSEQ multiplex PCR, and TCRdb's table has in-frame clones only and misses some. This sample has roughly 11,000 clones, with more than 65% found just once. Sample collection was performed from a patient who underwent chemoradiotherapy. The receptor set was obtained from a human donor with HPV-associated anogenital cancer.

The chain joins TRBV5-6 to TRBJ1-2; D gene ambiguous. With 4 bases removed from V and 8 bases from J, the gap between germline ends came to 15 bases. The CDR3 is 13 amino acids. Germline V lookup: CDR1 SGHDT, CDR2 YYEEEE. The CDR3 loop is CASSPRSRRGYTF. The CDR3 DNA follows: TGTGCCAGCAGCCCAAGGAGTCGGAGGGGCTACACCTTC.

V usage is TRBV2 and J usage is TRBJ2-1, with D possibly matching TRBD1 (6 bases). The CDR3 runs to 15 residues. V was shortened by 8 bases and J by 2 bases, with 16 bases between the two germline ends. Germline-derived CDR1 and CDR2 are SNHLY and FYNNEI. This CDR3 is CASQDSRSTYNEQFF. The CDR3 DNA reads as TGTGCCAGCCAGGACAGCCGATCGACCTACAATGAGCAGTTCTTC.

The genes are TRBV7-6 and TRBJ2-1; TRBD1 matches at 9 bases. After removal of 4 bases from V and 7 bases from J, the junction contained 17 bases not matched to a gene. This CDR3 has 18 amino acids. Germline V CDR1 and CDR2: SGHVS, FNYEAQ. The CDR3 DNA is TGTGCCAGCAGCTCAGGATATGTTTTGGGACAGGGAATTAATGAGCAGTTCTTC. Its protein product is CASSSGYVLGQGINEQFF.

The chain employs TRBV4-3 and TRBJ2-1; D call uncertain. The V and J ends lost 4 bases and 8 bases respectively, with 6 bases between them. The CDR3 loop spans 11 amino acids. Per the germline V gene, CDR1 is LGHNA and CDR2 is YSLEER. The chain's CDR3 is CASSRNDEQFF. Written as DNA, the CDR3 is TGCGCCAGCAGCCGAAATGATGAGCAGTTCTTC.

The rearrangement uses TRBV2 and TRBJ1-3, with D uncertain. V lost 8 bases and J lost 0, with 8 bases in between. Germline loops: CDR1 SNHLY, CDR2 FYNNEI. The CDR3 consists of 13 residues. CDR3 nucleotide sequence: TGTGCCAGCGGAATTGGCTCTGGAAACACCATATATTTT. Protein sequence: CASGIGSGNTIYF.

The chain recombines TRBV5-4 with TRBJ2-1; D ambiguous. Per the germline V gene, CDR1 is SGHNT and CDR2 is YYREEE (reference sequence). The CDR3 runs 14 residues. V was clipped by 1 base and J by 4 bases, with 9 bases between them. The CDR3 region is CASSLTSRYNEQFF. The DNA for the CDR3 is TGTGCCAGCAGCTTGACCTCTCGATACAATGAGCAGTTCTTC.

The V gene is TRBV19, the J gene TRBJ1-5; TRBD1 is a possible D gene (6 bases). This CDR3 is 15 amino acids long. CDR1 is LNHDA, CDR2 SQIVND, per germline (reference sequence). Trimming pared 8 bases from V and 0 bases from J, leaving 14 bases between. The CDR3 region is CASCVGQNSNQPQHF. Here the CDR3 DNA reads TGTGCCAGTTGCGTGGGACAAAATAGCAATCAGCCCCAGCATTTT.

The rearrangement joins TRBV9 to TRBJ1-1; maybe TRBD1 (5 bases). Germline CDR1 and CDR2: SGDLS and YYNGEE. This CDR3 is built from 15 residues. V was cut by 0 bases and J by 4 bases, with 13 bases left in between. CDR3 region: CASSVVAGFGTEAFF. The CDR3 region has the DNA TGTGCCAGCAGCGTAGTTGCAGGGTTTGGCACTGAAGCTTTCTTT.

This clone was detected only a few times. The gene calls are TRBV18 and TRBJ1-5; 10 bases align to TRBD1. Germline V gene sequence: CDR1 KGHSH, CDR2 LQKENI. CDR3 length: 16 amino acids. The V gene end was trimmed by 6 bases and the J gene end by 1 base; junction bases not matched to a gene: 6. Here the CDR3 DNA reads TGTGCCAGCTCTCGGACAGGGGGAAAGAGCAATCAGCCCCAGCATTTT. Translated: CASSRTGGKSNQPQHF.

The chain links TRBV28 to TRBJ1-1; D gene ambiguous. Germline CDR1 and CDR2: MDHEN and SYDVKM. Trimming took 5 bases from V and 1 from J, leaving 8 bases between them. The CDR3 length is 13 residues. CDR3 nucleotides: TGTGCCAGCAGTCGGTATAAGAACACTGAAGCTTTCTTT. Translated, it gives CASSRYKNTEAFF.

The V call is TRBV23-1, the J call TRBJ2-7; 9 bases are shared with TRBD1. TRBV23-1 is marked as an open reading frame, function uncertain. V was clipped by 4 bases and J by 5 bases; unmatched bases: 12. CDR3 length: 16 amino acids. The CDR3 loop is CASSPPRTGEENEQYF. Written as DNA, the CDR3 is TGCGCCAGCAGTCCCCCGAGGACAGGGGAAGAAAACGAGCAGTACTTC.

CDR3 residues: CASSLRAGGSNTGELFF. CDR3 bases: TGCGCCAGCAGCCTCAGAGCGGGGGGCTCGAACACCGGGGAGCTGTTTTTT. This rearrangement joins TRBV5-1 to TRBJ2-2, with 9 bases fitting TRBD2. Looked up from germline, CDR1 is SGHRS and CDR2 is YFSETQ. After removal of 4 bases from V and 0 bases from J, the junction contained 7 bases not matched to a gene. This CDR3 region has 17 residues.

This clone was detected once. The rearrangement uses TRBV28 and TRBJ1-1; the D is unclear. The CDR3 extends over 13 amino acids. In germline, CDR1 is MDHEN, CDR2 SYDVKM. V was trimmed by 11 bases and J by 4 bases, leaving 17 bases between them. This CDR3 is CAARPPGVTEAFF. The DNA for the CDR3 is TGTGCCGCCCGGCCTCCCGGCGTCACTGAAGCTTTCTTT.

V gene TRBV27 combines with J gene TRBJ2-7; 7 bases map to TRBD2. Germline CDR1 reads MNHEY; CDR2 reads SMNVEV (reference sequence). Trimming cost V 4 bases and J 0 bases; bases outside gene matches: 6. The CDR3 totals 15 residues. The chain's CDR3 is CASSWGGSGSYEQYF. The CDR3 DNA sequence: TGTGCCAGCAGTTGGGGGGGTTCAGGCTCCTACGAGCAGTACTTC.

Here the CDR3 DNA reads TGTGCCAGCAGCTCAACGGGCGAAGGGGCTGCTGGCTACACCTTC. It encodes CASSSTGEGAAGYTF. The V call is TRBV7-9, the J call TRBJ1-2, with D possibly matching TRBD1 (5 bases). The CDR3 totals 15 residues. Germline CDR1 reads SEHNR; CDR2 reads FQNEAQ (reference sequence). V gave up 4 bases and J gave up 7 bases, with 19 bases separating them.

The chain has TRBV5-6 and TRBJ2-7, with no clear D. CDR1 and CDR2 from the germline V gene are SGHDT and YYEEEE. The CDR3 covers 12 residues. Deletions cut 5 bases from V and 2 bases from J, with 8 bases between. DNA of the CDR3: TGTGCCAGCAGTTTCGATACCTACGAGCAGTACTTC. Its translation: CASSFDTYEQYF.

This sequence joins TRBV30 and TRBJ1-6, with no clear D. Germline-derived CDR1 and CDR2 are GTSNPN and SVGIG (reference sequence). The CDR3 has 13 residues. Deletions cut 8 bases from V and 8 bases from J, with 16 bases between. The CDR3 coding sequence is TGTGCCATTGGACCTTCAGGAGATTCACCCCTCCACTTT. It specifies CAIGPSGDSPLHF.

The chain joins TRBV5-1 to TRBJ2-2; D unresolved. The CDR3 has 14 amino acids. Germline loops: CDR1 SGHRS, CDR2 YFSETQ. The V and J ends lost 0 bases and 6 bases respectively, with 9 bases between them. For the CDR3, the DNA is TGCGCCAGCAGCTTGGAGAGCGAGGCCGGGGAGCTGTTTTTT. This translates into CASSLESEAGELFF.

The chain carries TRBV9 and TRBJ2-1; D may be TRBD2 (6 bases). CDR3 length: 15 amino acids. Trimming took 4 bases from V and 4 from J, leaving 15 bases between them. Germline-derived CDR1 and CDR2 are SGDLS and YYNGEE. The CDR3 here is CASSPGERVYNEQFF. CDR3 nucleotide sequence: TGTGCCAGCAGCCCGGGAGAAAGGGTTTACAATGAGCAGTTCTTC.